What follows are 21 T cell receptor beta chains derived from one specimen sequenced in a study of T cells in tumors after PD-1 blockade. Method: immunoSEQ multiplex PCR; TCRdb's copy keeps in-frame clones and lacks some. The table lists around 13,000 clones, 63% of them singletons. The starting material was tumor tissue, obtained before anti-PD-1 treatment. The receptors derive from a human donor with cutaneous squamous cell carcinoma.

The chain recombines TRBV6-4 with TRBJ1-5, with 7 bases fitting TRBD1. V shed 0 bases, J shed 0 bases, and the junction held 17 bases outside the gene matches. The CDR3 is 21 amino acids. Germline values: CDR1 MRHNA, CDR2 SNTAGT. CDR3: CASSDSRLRDRRVNSNQPQHF. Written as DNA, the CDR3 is TGTGCCAGCAGTGACTCGAGACTTAGGGACAGAAGAGTAAATAGCAATCAGCCCCAGCATTTT.

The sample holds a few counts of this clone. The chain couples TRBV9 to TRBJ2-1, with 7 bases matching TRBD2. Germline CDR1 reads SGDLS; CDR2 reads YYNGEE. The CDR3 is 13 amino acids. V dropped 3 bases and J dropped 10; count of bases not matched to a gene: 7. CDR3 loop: CASSAEREGEQFF. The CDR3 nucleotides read TGTGCCAGCAGCGCTGAGCGGGAAGGAGAGCAGTTCTTC.

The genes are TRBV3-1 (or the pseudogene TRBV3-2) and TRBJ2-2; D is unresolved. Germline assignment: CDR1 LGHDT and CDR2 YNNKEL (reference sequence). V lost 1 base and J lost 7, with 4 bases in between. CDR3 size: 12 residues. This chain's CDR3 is CASSQVRGELFF. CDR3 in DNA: TGTGCCAGCAGCCAAGTTCGCGGGGAGCTGTTTTTT.

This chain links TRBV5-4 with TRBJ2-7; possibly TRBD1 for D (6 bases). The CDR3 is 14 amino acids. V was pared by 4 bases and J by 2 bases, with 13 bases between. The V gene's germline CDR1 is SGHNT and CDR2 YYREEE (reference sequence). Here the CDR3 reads CASSTGTQAYEQYF. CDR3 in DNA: TGTGCCAGCAGCACCGGGACACAAGCCTACGAGCAGTACTTC.

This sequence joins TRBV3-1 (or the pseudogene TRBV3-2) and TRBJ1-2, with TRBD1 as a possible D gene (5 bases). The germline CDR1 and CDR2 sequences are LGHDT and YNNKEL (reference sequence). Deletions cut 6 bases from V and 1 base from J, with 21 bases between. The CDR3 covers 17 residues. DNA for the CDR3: TGTGCCAGCAGATCGAATGCGGGATGGGGCGGTAACTATGGCTACACCTTC. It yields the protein CASRSNAGWGGNYGYTF.

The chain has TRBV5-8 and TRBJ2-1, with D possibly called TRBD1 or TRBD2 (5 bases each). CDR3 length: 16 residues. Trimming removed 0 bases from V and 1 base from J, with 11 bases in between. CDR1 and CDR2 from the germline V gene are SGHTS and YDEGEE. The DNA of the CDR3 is TGTGCCAGCAGCTTGGGGGACCGGGTGTCCTACAATGAGCAGTTCTTC. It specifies CASSLGDRVSYNEQFF.

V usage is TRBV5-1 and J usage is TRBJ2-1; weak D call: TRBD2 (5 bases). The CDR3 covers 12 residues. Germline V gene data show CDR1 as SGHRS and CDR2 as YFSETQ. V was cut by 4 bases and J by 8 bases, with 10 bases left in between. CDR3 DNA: TGCGCCAGCAGCGAGCGGCGCCATGAGCAGTTCTTC. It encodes CASSERRHEQFF.

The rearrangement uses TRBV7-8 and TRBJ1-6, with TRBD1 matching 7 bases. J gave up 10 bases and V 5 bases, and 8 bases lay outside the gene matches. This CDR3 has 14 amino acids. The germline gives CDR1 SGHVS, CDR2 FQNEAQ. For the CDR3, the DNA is TGTGCCAGCAGCCAAGGACAGGCGGGATCACCCCTCCACTTT. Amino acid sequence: CASSQGQAGSPLHF.

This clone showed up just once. The CDR3 nucleotides are TGTGCCAGCAGTTCCCACAGAGATCCTTCCTACGAGCAGTACTTC. Translated: CASSSHRDPSYEQYF. The gene calls are TRBV6-6 and TRBJ2-7, with no clear D. The CDR3 length is 15 residues. Germline V CDR1 and CDR2: MNHNY, SVGAGI (reference sequence). V was trimmed by 4 bases and J by 1 base, leaving 14 bases between them.

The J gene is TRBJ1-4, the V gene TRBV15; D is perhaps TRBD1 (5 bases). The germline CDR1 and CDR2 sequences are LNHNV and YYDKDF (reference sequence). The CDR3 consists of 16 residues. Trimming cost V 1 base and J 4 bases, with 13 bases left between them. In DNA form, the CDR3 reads TGTGCCACCAGCAGAGCTCGGGGGATCATTAATGAAAAACTGTTTTTT. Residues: CATSRARGIINEKLFF.

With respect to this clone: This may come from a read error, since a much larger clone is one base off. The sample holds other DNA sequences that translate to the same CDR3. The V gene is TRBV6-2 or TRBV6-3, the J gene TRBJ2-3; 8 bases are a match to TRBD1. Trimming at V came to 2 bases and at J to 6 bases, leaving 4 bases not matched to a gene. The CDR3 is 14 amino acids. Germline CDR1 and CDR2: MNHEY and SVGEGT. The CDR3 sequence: CASSYAGGPDTQYF. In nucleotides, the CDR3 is TGTGCCAGCAGTTACGCAGGGGGCCCGGATACGCAGTATTTT.

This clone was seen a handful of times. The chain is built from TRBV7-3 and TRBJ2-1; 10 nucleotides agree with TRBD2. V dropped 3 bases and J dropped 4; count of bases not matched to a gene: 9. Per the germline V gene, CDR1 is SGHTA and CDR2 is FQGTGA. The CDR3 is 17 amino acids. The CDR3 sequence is CASSLDPKLAGYNEQFF. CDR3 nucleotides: TGTGCCAGCAGCTTGGATCCCAAACTAGCGGGATACAATGAGCAGTTCTTC.

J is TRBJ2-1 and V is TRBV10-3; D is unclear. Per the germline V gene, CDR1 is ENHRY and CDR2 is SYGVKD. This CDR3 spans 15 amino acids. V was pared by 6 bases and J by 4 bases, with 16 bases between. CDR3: CAIRTETESYNEQFF. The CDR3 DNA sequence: TGTGCCATCAGGACGGAAACAGAGAGTTACAATGAGCAGTTCTTC.

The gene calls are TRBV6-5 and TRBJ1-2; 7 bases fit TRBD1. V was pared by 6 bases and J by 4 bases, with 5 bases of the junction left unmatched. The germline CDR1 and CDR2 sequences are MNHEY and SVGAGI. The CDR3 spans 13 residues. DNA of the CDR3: TGTGCCAGCAGGCTACAGGGGTCCTATGGCTACACCTTC. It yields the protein CASRLQGSYGYTF.

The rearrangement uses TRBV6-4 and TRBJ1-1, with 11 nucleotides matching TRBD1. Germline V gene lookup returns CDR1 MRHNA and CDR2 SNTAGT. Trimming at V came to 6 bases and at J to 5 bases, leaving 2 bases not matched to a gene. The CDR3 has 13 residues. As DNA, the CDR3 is TGTGCCAGCAGCCGGGACAGGGGGACTGAAGCTTTCTTT. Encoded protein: CASSRDRGTEAFF.

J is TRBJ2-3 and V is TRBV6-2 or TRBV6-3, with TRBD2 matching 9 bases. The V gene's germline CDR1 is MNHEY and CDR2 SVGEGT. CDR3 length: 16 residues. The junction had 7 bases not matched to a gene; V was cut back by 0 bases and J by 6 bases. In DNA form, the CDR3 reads TGTGCCAGCAGTTACTCGAGCGGGAGGTGGACCGATACGCAGTATTTT. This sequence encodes CASSYSSGRWTDTQYF.

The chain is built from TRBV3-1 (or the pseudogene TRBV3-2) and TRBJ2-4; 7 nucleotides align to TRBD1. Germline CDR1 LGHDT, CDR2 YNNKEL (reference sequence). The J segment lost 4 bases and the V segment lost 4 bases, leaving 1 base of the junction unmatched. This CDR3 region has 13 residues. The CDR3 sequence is CASSRDRKNIQYF. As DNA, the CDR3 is TGTGCCAGCAGCCGGGACAGAAAAAACATTCAGTACTTC.

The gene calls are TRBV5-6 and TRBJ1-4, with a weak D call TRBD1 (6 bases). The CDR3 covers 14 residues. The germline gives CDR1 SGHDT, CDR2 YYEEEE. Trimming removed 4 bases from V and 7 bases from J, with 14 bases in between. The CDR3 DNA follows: TGTGCCAGCAGCCCAGACAGGATTTCTGAAAAACTGTTTTTT. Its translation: CASSPDRISEKLFF.

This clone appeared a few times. In DNA, the CDR3 is TGCAGCGTTGATGAACAGGACACCGGGGAGCTGTTTTTT. It translates to CSVDEQDTGELFF. The gene calls are TRBV29-1 and TRBJ2-2, with a tentative D call TRBD1 (5 bases). Germline values: CDR1 SQVTM, CDR2 ANQGSEA. V dropped 3 bases and J dropped 3 bases, with 8 bases sitting between them. This CDR3 is 13 amino acids long.

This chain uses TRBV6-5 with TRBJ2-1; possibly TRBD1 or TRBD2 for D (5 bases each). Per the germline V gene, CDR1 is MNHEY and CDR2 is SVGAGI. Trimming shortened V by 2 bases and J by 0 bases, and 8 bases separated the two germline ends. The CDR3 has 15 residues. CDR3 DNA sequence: TGTGCCAGCAGTTACGAGGGGAGCTCCTACAATGAGCAGTTCTTC. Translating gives CASSYEGSSYNEQFF.

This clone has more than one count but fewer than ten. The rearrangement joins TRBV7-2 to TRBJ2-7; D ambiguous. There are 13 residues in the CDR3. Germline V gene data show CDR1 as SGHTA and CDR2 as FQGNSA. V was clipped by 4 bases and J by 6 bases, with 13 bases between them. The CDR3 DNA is TGTGCCAGCAGCTCCGTACCGGAATCCGAGCAGTACTTC. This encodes CASSSVPESEQYF.